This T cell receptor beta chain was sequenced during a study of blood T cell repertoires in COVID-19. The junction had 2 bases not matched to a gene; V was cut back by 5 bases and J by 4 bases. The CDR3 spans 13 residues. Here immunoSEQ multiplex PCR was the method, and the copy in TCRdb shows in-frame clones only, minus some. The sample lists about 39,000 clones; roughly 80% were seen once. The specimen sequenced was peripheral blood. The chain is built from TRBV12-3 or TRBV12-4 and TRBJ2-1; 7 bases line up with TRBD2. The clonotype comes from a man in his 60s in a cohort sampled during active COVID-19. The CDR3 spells CASSRTSYNEQFF. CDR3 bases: TGTGCCAGCAGTAGGACTAGTTACAATGAGCAGTTCTTC.